The clone carrying this T cell receptor (beta chain) showed up many times. The sample comes from a study of tumor and adjacent non-tumor tissue in lung cancer. Overall study context: The cohort had around twelve adenocarcinoma, a couple of squamous cell and 1 small cell patients. Stage I to III disease affected some 11 men and 4 or 5 women aged about 30 to 76.

The template was RNA from unsorted bulk tissue. Chemotherapy-naive patients with new lung cancer underwent thoracic surgery in China, August–November 2014. A modified ARM-PCR protocol with three rounds of nested PCR amplified TCRbeta. Each CDR3 protein gets one entry after TCRdb re-called the multiplex PCR reads with MiXCR. The table includes about 93,000 distinct CDR3 sequences, 65% to 75% detected once. The receptor comes from a man in his 60s with non-small cell lung cancer. Sequenced material: lung tumor tissue.

In nucleotides, the CDR3 is TGCGCCAGCAGCCAAGCGAGCGGGAGAAACACAGATACGCAGTATTTT. Encoded protein: CASSQASGRNTDTQYF. The V call is TRBV4-1, the J call TRBJ2-3; 8 bases agree with TRBD2. V gave up 1 base and J gave up 2 bases; unmatched junction bases: 5. The CDR3 sequence is 16 residues long. The germline V gene has CDR1 MGHRA and CDR2 YSYEKL.